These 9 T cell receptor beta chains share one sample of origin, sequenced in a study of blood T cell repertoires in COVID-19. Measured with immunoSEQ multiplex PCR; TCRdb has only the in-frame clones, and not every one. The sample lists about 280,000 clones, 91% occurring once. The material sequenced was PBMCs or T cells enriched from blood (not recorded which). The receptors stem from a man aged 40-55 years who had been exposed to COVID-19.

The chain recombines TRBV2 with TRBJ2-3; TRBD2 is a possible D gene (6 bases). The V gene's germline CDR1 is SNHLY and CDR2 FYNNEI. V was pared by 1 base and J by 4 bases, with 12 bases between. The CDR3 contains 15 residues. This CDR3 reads CASSEDREYADTQYF. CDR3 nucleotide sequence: TGTGCCAGCAGTGAAGATCGGGAGTACGCAGATACGCAGTATTTT.

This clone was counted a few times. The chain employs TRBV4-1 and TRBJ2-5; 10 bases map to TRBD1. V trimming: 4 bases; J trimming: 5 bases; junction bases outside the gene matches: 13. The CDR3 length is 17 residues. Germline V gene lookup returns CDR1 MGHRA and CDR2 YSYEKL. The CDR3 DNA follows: TGCGCCAGCAGCCCGAGACAGGGGGCGGGCTACGGGGAGACCCAGTACTTC. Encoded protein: CASSPRQGAGYGETQYF.

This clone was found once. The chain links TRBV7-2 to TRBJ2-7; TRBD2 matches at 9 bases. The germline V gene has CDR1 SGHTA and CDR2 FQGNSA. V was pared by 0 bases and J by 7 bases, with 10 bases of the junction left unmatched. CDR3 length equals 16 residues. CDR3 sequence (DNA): TGTGCCAGCAGCTTAGCTCCCGCGGGAGGGCCTCGGGAGCAGTACTTC. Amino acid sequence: CASSLAPAGGPREQYF.

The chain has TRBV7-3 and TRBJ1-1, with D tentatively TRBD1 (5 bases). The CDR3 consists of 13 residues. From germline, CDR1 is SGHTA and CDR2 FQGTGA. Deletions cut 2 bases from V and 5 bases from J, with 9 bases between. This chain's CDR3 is CASSLFGGTEAFF. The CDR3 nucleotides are TGTGCCAGCAGCTTATTCGGGGGAACTGAAGCTTTCTTT.

CDR3 loop: CASSQGPSGGHGELFF. The CDR3 region has the DNA TGTGCCAGCAGCCAAGGGCCCAGCGGGGGACACGGGGAGCTGTTTTTT. This chain connects TRBV4-2 to TRBJ2-2, with TRBD2 matching 8 bases. Trimming removed 1 base from V and 7 bases from J; junction bases left unmatched: 8. The CDR3 length is 16 residues. The V gene's germline CDR1 is LGHNA and CDR2 YNFKEQ.

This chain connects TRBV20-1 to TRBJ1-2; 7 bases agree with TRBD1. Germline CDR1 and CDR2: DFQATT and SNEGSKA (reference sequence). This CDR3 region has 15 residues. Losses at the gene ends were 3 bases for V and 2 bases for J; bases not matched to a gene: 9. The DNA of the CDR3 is TGCAGTGCTAGTGACTATAGACAGGGAAACTATGGCTACACCTTC. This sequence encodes CSASDYRQGNYGYTF.

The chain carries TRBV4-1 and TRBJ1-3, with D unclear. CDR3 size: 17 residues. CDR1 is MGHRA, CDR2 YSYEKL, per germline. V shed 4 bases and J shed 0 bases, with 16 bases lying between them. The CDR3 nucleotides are TGCGCCAGCAGCCGCACGACGCCGGGTTCCTCTGGAAACACCATATATTTT. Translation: CASSRTTPGSSGNTIYF.

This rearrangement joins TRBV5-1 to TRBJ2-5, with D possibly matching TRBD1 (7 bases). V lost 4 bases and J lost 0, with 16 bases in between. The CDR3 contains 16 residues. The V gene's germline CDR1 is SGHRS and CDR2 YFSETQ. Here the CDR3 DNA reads TGCGCCAGCAGCGGAGGGGGCAGGGGGTACCAAGAGACCCAGTACTTC. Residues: CASSGGGRGYQETQYF.

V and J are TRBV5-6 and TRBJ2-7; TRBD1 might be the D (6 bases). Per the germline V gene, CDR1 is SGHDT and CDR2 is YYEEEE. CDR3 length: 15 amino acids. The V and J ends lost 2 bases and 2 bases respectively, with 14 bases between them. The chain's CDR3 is CASSFLQGSTYEQYF. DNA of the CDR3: TGTGCCAGCAGCTTTCTACAGGGATCAACCTACGAGCAGTACTTC.